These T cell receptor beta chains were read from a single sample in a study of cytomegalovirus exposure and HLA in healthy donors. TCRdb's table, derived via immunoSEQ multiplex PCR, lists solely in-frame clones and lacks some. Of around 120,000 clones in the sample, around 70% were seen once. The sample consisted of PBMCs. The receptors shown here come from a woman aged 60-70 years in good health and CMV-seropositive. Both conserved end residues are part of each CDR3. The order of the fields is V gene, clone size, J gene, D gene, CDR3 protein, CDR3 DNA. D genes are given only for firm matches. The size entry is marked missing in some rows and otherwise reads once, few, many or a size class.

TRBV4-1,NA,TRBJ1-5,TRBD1,CASSQGQGSPDSNQPQHF,TGCGCCAGCAGCCAAGGACAGGGGAGTCCCGATAGCAATCAGCCCCAGCATTTT
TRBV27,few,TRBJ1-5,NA,CASRTGSDNQPQHF,TGTGCCAGCAGAACAGGGTCGGACAATCAGCCCCAGCATTTT
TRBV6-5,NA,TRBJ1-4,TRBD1,CASSRTGVDEKLFF,TGTGCCAGCAGTAGGACAGGGGTTGATGAAAAACTGTTTTTT
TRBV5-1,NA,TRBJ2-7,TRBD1,CASSSPGTGLYEQYF,TGCGCCAGCAGCTCCCCCGGGACAGGACTATACGAGCAGTACTTC
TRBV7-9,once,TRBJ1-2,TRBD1,CASSRDRAYGYTF,TGTGCCAGCAGCCGCGACAGGGCTTATGGCTACACCTTC
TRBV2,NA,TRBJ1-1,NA,CASSRGRHTEAFF,TGTGCCAGCAGCAGGGGACGCCACACTGAAGCTTTCTTT
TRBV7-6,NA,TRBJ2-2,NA,CASSLAVAFSGELFF,TGTGCCAGCAGCTTAGCGGTAGCGTTTAGCGGGGAGCTGTTTTTT
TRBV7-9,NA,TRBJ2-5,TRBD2,CASSPPTSSGQETQYF,TGTGCCAGCAGCCCGCCCACGTCTAGCGGGCAAGAGACCCAGTACTTC
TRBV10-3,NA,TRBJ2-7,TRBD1,CAISESRTGSYEQYF,TGTGCCATCAGTGAGTCACGGACAGGATCCTACGAGCAGTACTTC
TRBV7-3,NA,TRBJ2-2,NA,CASSLRENTGELFF,TGTGCCAGCAGCTTACGGGAGAACACCGGGGAGCTGTTTTTT
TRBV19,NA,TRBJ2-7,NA,CASSIAPTVPYEQYF,TGTGCCAGTAGTATAGCGCCGACAGTGCCCTACGAGCAGTACTTC
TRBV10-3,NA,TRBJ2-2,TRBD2,CAISEVAGNTGELFF,TGTGCCATCAGTGAGGTAGCGGGGAACACCGGGGAGCTGTTTTTT
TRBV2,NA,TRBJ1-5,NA,CASSDSQGRSNQPQHF,TGTGCCAGCAGTGATAGTCAGGGTCGAAGCAATCAGCCCCAGCATTTT
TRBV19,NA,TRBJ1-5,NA,CASSISFREGWHQPQHF,TGTGCCAGTAGTATCTCTTTCCGGGAAGGTTGGCACCAGCCCCAGCATTTT
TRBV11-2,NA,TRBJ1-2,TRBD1,CASSAKTGIGYGYTF,TGTGCCAGCAGCGCAAAGACAGGGATTGGCTATGGCTACACCTTC
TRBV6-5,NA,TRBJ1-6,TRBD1,CASSEGQGRSPLHF,TGTGCCAGCAGCGAGGGACAGGGTCGGTCACCCCTCCACTTT
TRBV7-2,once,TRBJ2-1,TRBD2,CASSPGLAGGNEQFF,TGTGCCAGCAGCCCAGGACTAGCAGGAGGCAATGAGCAGTTCTTC
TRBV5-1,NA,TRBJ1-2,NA,CASSLGSAPGGYTF,TGCGCCAGCAGCTTAGGTTCAGCCCCAGGGGGCTACACCTTC
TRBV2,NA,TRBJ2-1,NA,CASSDPRDEQFF,TGTGCCAGCAGTGACCCCCGCGATGAGCAGTTCTTC
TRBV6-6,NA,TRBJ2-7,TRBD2,CASIAGEVRGEQYF,TGTGCCAGCATCGCGGGGGAGGTAAGGGGCGAGCAGTACTTC
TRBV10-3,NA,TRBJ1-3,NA,CAISVSTTVSSGNTIYF,TGTGCCATCAGTGTATCCACCACAGTGAGCTCTGGAAACACCATATATTTT
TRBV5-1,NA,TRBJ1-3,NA,CASSLGDTYSGNTIYF,TGCGCCAGCAGCTTGGGGGACACGTACTCTGGAAACACCATATATTTT
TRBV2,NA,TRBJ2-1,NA,CASSDRDKRFF,TGTGCCAGCAGTGACAGGGATAAGAGGTTCTTC
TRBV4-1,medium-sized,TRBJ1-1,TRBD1,CASSFGQGAGDTEAFF,TGCGCCTCTAGCTTTGGACAGGGGGCAGGGGACACTGAAGCTTTCTTT
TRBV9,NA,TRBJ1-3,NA,CASSPPSQGSGNTIYF,TGTGCCAGCAGCCCCCCCTCACAGGGCTCTGGAAACACCATATATTTT
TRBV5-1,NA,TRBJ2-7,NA,CASSLEGAYEQYF,TGCGCCAGCAGCTTGGAGGGGGCCTACGAGCAGTACTTC
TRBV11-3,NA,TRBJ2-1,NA,CASSILQEGEQFF,TGTGCCAGCAGCATCCTTCAGGAGGGTGAGCAGTTCTTC
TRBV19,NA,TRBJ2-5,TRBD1,CASSIGQGTGGSETQYF,TGTGCCAGTAGTATAGGACAAGGGACAGGGGGCAGTGAGACCCAGTACTTC
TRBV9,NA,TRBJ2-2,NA,CASSTRQANPGELFF,TGTGCCAGCAGCACGCGACAGGCCAACCCCGGGGAGCTGTTTTTT
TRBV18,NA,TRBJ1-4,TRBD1,CASSPGTGGNEKLFF,TGTGCCAGCTCACCCGGGACAGGGGGGAATGAAAAACTGTTTTTT
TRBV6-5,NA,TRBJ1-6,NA,CASTPGSPYNSPLHF,TGTGCCAGCACCCCTGGTAGTCCCTATAATTCACCCCTCCACTTT
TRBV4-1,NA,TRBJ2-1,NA,CASSQGGYYNEQFF,TGCGCCAGCAGCCAAGGGGGCTACTACAATGAGCAGTTCTTC
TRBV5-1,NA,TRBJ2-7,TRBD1,CASTGDFVYEQYF,TGCGCCAGTACAGGGGATTTCGTCTACGAGCAGTACTTC
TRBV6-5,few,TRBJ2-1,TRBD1,CASSYGTGSYNEQFF,TGTGCCAGCAGTTACGGGACAGGGTCCTACAATGAGCAGTTCTTC
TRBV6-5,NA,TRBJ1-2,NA,CASSYGGVGYTF,TGTGCCAGCAGTTACGGGGGGGTCGGCTACACCTTC
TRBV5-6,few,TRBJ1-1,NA,CASSSSTSNTEAFF,TGTGCCAGCAGCTCAAGCACTTCGAACACTGAAGCTTTCTTT
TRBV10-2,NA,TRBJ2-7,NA,CASSGDNSYEQYF,TGCGCCAGCAGTGGGGACAACTCCTACGAGCAGTACTTC
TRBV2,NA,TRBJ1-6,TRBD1,CASRDRANSPLHF,TGTGCCAGCAGGGACAGGGCGAATTCACCCCTCCACTTT
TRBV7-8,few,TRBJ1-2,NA,CASSSPWKEAPADYGYTF,TGTGCCAGCAGCTCTCCCTGGAAGGAGGCCCCCGCAGATTATGGCTACACCTTC
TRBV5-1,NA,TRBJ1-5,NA,CASSLEGVGQPQHF,TGCGCCAGCAGCTTGGAGGGGGTCGGTCAGCCCCAGCATTTT
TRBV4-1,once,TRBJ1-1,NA,CASSQVERTEAFF,TGCGCCAGCAGCCAGGTAGAAAGAACTGAAGCTTTCTTT
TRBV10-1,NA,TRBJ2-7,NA,CASSESVVGEQYF,TGCGCCAGCAGTGAGTCCGTGGTCGGCGAGCAGTACTTC
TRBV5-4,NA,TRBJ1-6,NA,CASSSRDMGIGVNSPLHF,TGTGCCAGCAGCTCCCGGGACATGGGGATAGGGGTAAATTCACCCCTCCACTTT
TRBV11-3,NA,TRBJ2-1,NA,CASSLVRGALYNEQFF,TGTGCCAGCAGCTTAGTCCGGGGGGCTCTTTACAATGAGCAGTTCTTC
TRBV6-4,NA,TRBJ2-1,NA,CASSVGGSSYNEQFF,TGTGCCAGCAGTGTTGGCGGAAGCTCCTACAATGAGCAGTTCTTC
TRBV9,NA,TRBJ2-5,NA,CASSVALETQYF,TGTGCCAGCAGCGTAGCTCTAGAGACCCAGTACTTC
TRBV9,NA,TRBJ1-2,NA,CASSLPKQAKANYGYTF,TGTGCCAGCAGCCTCCCCAAGCAGGCTAAAGCTAACTATGGCTACACCTTC
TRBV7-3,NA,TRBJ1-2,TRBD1,CASSNPGQPPYGYTF,TGTGCCAGCAGCAATCCGGGACAGCCTCCCTATGGCTACACCTTC
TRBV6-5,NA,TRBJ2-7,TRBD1,CASSTPQGMGYEQYF,TGTGCCAGCAGTACGCCACAGGGGATGGGGTACGAGCAGTACTTC
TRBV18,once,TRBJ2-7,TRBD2,CASSPPYLAGGYEQYF,TGTGCCAGCTCACCACCGTATCTAGCGGGGGGCTACGAGCAGTACTTC
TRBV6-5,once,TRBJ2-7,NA,CASSYGGLYEQYF,TGTGCCAGCAGTTACGGGGGACTCTACGAGCAGTACTTC
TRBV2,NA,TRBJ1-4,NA,CASRAETVGGEKLFF,TGTGCCAGCAGAGCCGAGACCGTAGGAGGGGAAAAACTGTTTTTT
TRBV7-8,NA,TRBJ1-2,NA,CASSLLSRGGYGYTF,TGTGCCAGCAGCTTACTCAGCAGGGGCGGCTATGGCTACACCTTC
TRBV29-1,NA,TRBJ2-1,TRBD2,CSVEAGGPNEQFF,TGCAGCGTTGAGGCGGGGGGGCCCAATGAGCAGTTCTTC
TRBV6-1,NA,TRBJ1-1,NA,CASSEARGTEAFF,TGTGCCAGCAGTGAGGCTAGGGGGACTGAAGCTTTCTTT